This is a list of T cell receptor beta chains from one sample in a study of preoperative IRX-2 immunotherapy in early breast cancer. Produced via immunoSEQ multiplex PCR; TCRdb's table is partial and in-frame only. The repertoire includes roughly 42,000 clones, 77% of them detected once, and approximately 1% sits in the top ten. Sample: tumor tissue, taken after IRX-2 immunotherapy. The receptors were sampled from a human donor with breast cancer. CDR3s include the opening cysteine and the closing phenylalanine or tryptophan.

V: TRBV5-1
J: TRBJ2-3
CDR3: CASSPQGVGTDTQYF

V: TRBV11-3
J: TRBJ2-7
CDR3: CASSVSPGLTDGQYF

V: TRBV11-3
J: TRBJ2-3
CDR3: CASSHTSASTDTQYF

V: TRBV15
J: TRBJ1-2
CDR3: CATSRDHRGHGDGYTF

V: TRBV6-1
J: TRBJ1-1
CDR3: CASSEGFATEAFF

V: TRBV23-1
J: TRBJ2-1
CDR3: CASSLRFDSGEQFF

V: TRBV7-4
J: TRBJ1-2
CDR3: CASSPRRGLGYTF

V: TRBV6-8
J: TRBJ2-3
CDR3: CASRSLGDTQYF

V: TRBV10-2
J: TRBJ1-1
CDR3: CASSHWNTEAFF

V: TRBV5-1
J: TRBJ2-6
CDR3: CASSLTGGQFGANVLTF

V: TRBV19
J: TRBJ1-3
CDR3: CASRIALSAGNTIYF

V: TRBV6-8
J: TRBJ1-3
CDR3: CASSVRDRATGNTIYF

V: TRBV11-3
J: TRBJ1-3
CDR3: CASSLDPGTGNTIYF

V: TRBV18
J: TRBJ1-4
CDR3: CASSPEQRSEKLFF

V: TRBV25-1
J: TRBJ2-5
CDR3: CASSPSQDLEETQYF

V: TRBV10-1
J: TRBJ1-5
CDR3: CASSESDRGPQHF

V: TRBV29-1
J: TRBJ2-5
CDR3: CSPIPPGQSETQYF

V: TRBV18
J: TRBJ1-3
CDR3: CASSPEVPSGNTIYF

V: TRBV6-4
J: TRBJ2-3
CDR3: CASSGLAGWTDTQYF

V: TRBV6-8
J: TRBJ1-2
CDR3: CASSYNGGQGHGYTF

V: TRBV1
J: TRBJ1-4
CDR3: CTSSQDLTATNEKLFF

V: TRBV15
J: TRBJ1-2
CDR3: CATSPSTSLSLANYGYTF

V: TRBV28
J: TRBJ2-2
CDR3: CASSPLNREGTGELFF

V: TRBV6-8
J: TRBJ1-2
CDR3: CASSYSKTPRTGLYGYTF

V: TRBV23-1
J: TRBJ2-2
CDR3: CASSQDRRRARTGELFF

V: TRBV29-1
J: TRBJ1-1
CDR3: CSVESGAGTEAFF

V: TRBV29-1
J: TRBJ1-4
CDR3: CSVAQGRNEKLFF

V: TRBV6-8
J: TRBJ2-3
CDR3: CASTGQVDTQYF

V: TRBV5-1
J: TRBJ2-3
CDR3: CASSSGDRVGTDTQYF

V: TRBV7-1
J: TRBJ2-7
CDR3: CASSFITGGLEQYF

V: TRBV30
J: TRBJ2-3
CDR3: CAWSMNRLAGRTDTQYF

V: TRBV6-1
J: TRBJ2-7
CDR3: CASSEGPGLRRQF

V: TRBV5-1
J: TRBJ2-3
CDR3: CASSLFTTTDTQYF

V: TRBV11-3
J: TRBJ2-3
CDR3: CASSGTSGSTDTQYF

V: TRBV28
J: TRBJ1-4
CDR3: CASSVDTLTLFF

V: TRBV28
J: TRBJ1-4
CDR3: CASSRTGFQEKLFF

V: TRBV19
J: TRBJ1-1
CDR3: CASSSPRQGANTEAFF

V: TRBV7-5
J: TRBJ2-7
CDR3: CASSLEANFYEQYF

V: TRBV6-7
J: TRBJ2-2
CDR3: CASSFISRGTGELFF

V: TRBV6-8
J: TRBJ1-5
CDR3: CASKGAANSNQPQHF

V: TRBV5-1
J: TRBJ1-1
CDR3: CASSLHTRAPEAFF

V: TRBV9
J: TRBJ2-2
CDR3: CASRVGLANTGELFF

V: TRBV11-3
J: TRBJ1-2
CDR3: CASSLEGTGANYGYTF

V: TRBV12-5
J: TRBJ2-3
CDR3: CASAPGPSTDTQYF

V: TRBV7-7
J: TRBJ2-6
CDR3: CASSFVRQGSFSSGANVLTF

V: TRBV29-1
J: TRBJ2-1
CDR3: CSASRDRGKTEQFF

V: TRBV5-1
J: TRBJ1-1
CDR3: CASSSWTGRTLLGEAFF

V: TRBV7-7
J: TRBJ2-2
CDR3: CASSLTSGGSTGELFF

V: TRBV6-8
J: TRBJ2-3
CDR3: CASSYSMNTQYF

V: TRBV14
J: TRBJ1-2
CDR3: CASSQSLGVTYTF

V: TRBV28
J: TRBJ2-5
CDR3: CASSLTPGQPETQYF

V: TRBV7-7
J: TRBJ2-3
CDR3: CASSPEPSGSPDTQYF

V: TRBV6-8
J: TRBJ1-4
CDR3: CASKRDLNEKLFF

V: TRBV5-1
J: TRBJ2-5
CDR3: CASSFRRGAQETQYF

V: TRBV6-8
J: TRBJ1-1
CDR3: CASSQQGVTEAFF

V: TRBV11-1
J: TRBJ2-7
CDR3: CASSSGGFSYEQYF

V: TRBV23-1
J: TRBJ2-1
CDR3: CASSLGLAANNEQFF